Below, one T cell receptor (beta chain) is given with its context. Under the authors' procedure: For nucleated cells, counts were estimated from reference gene primer amplification. Libraries were prepared by immunoSEQ multiplex PCR; TCRdb keeps only in-frame clonotypes and omits some of them. The D gene and trimming were derived from the DNA, and the V and J assignments and clone size from that table. The sample shows about 260,000 clones, about 88% of them seen only once. This sample was included in a study of blood T cell repertoires in COVID-19. In the study overall: Some COVID-19 samples were acute and others convalescent; all came from the United States, Italy and Spain. Sources were T cells, B-cell-depleted T cells, or PBMCs; the material itself was cDNA or gDNA.

Trimming took 5 bases from V and 3 from J; bases not matched to a gene: 7. The CDR3 has 15 amino acids. CDR1 and CDR2 (germline): SEHNR, FQNEAQ (reference sequence). V is TRBV7-9 and J is TRBJ2-3; 8 bases are a match to TRBD1. The receptor comes from a man aged 55 to 70 who had recovered from COVID-19. Sequencing used peripheral blood. The CDR3 coding sequence is TGTGCCAGCAGCAGACGGACAGGGATAACAGATACGCAGTATTTT. Translated: CASSRRTGITDTQYF.